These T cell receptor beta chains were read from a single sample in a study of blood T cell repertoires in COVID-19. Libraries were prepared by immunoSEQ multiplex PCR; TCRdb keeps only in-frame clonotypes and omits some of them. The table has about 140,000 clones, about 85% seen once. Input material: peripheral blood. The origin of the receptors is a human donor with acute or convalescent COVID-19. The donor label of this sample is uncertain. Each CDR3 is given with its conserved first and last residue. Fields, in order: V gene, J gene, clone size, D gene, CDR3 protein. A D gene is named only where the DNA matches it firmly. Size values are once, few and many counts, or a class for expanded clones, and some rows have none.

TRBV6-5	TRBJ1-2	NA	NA	CASNRGDLNYGYTF
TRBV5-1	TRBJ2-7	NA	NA	CASSLGEYEQYF
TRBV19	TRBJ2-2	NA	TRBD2	CASSIEAGGGFTGELFF
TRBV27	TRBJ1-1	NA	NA	CASSFDSLTEAFF
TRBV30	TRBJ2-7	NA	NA	CAWSALDGNEQYF
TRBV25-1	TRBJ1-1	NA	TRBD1	CASSATGAGTNTEAFF
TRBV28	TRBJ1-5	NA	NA	CASHFGSNQPQHF
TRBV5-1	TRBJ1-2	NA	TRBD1	CASSDTDRDNGYTF
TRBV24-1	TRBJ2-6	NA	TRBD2	CATSDSRGAGANVLTF
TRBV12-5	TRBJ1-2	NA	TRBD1	CASAPTGNYGYTF
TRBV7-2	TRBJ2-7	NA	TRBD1	CASSGQAGQIYEQYF
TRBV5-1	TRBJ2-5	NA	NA	CASSVDRDLGDF
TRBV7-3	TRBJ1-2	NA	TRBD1	CASSKTGRDGYTF
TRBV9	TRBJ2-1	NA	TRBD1	CASSPGGYSYNEQFF
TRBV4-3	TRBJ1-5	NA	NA	CASSQEGGANQPQHF
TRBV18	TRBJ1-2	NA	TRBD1	CASSVGQDYGYTF
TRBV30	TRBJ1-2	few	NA	CAWIEGRYGYTF
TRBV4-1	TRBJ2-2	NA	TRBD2	CASSQEGGTSVTGELFF
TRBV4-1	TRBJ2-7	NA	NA	CASSQEGWKDEQYF
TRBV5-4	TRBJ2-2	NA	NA	CASSLVQGSGELFF
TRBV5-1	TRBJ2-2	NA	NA	CASSEGGELFF
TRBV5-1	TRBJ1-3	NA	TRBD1	CASSSTGAGNTIYF
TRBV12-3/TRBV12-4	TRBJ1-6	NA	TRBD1	CASSYRGSPLHF
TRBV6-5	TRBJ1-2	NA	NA	CASSYSYRDYGYTF
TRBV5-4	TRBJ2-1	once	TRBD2	CASSAGTSGDNEQFF
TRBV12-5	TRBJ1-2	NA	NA	CASGLVPGGHHYGYTF
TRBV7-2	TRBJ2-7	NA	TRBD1	CASSLRDRSEEQYF
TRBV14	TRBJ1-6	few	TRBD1	CASSRGPGTGASPLHF
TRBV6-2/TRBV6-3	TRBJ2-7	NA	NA	CASSYVLHEQYF
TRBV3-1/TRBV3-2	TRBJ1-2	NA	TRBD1	CASSQVRGTGGYSNYGYTF
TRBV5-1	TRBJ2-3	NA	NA	CASSLVARGGRAASTDTQYF
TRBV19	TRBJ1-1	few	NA	CASIPSYTNTEAFF
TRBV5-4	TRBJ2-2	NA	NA	CASSLVGRGSNTGELFF
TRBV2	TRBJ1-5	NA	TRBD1	CASAPLRGRQPQHF
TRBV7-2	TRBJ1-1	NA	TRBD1	CASSFTGGNTEAFF
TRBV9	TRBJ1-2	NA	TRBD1	CASSPGGLGGYTF
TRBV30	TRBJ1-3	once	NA	CAWTKLNTIYF
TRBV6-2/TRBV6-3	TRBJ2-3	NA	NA	CASSYSSRGSTDTQYF
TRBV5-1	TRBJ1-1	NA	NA	CASSLTGSLSDTEAFF
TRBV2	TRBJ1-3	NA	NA	CASSVYRASGNTIYF
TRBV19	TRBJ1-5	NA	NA	CASSISGSGIYTQPQHF
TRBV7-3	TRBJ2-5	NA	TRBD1	CASSDSPGQGGETQYF
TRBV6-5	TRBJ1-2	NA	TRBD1	CASTPLQGDYGYTF
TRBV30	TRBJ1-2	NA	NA	CAWSSQVNGGYTF
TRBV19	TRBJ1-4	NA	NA	CASTIRASYSPTNEKLFF
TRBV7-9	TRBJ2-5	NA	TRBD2	CASSYNPRDYYQETQYF
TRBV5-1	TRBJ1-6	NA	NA	CASSLPEDNSPLHF
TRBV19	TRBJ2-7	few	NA	CASSPRGFYEQYF
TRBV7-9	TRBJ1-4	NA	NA	CASSQQSATNEKLFF
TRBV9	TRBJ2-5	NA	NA	CASSVGPAGIEETQYF
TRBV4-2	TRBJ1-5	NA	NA	CASSPQLRTAYSNQPQHF
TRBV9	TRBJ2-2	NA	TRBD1	CASSPRTGNTGELFF
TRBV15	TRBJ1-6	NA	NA	CATSEDTYNSPLHF
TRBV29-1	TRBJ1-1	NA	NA	CSVVSGLNTEAFF
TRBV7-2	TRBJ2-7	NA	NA	CASSLVVSVSSYEQYF